One sample yielded the 19 T cell receptor beta chains listed below, sequenced in a study of cytomegalovirus exposure and HLA in healthy donors. This PCR relied on a set of 60 Vbeta primers and 13 Jbeta primers. Generated by immunoSEQ multiplex PCR, the TCRdb table keeps only in-frame clones and is missing some. This listing includes tens of thousands of clones. The sequenced sample was PBMCs. These receptors were taken from a woman between 18 and 29 years old in good health and CMV-seronegative.

The rearrangement uses TRBV7-3 and TRBJ2-5; D gene uncertain. V lost 10 bases and J 3 bases, leaving 6 bases between the germline ends. Germline CDR1 reads SGHTA; CDR2 reads FQGTGA. This CDR3 comprises 10 residues. DNA of the CDR3: TGTGCCACACCTAAAGAGACCCAGTACTTC. Its protein is CATPKETQYF. Full variable domain (rest looked up from reference TRBV7-3 and TRBJ2-5): GAGVSQTPSNKVTEKGKYVELRCDPISGHTALYWYRQSLGQGPEFLIYFQGTGAADDSGLPNDRFFAVRPEGSVSTLKIQRTERGDSAVYLCATPKETQYFGPGTRLLVL.

The CDR3 here is CASSQRERNQPQHF. The CDR3 DNA is TGTGCCAGCAGCCAAAGGGAGCGCAATCAGCCCCAGCATTTT. The V and J genes are TRBV6-5 and TRBJ1-5; D gene ambiguous. This CDR3 is built from 14 residues. Trimming took off 6 bases at V and 2 bases at J, with 11 bases between the two ends. Germline values: CDR1 MNHEY, CDR2 SVGAGI.

V usage is TRBV2 and J usage is TRBJ1-2; a weak D match, TRBD1 (6 bases). With 7 bases removed from V and 6 bases from J, the gap between germline ends came to 15 bases. The CDR3 has 13 amino acids. Germline-derived CDR1 and CDR2 are SNHLY and FYNNEI. The CDR3 sequence: CASTPVRGDGYTF. CDR3 DNA sequence: TGTGCCAGCACACCGGTCAGGGGCGATGGCTACACCTTC.

V gene TRBV5-5 combines with J gene TRBJ2-1, with 8 bases matching TRBD1. The length of the CDR3 is 15 residues. From germline, CDR1 is SGHKS and CDR2 YYEKEE (reference sequence). V lost 4 bases and J lost 5; bases outside the gene matches: 8. In DNA form, the CDR3 reads TGTGCCAGCAGCAACACGGACAGGGTACACAATGAGCAGTTCTTC. Translated: CASSNTDRVHNEQFF.

This chain links TRBV4-1 with TRBJ2-2; 7 nucleotides line up with TRBD2. Per germline, CDR1 MGHRA and CDR2 YSYEKL. V lost 0 bases and J lost 6; bases outside the gene matches: 10. The CDR3 consists of 17 residues. CDR3 in DNA: TGCGCCAGCAGCCAAGATGGGGGGAGGGCCGGGGCCGGGGAGCTGTTTTTT. Amino acids: CASSQDGGRAGAGELFF.

The V call is TRBV5-6, the J call TRBJ2-7; D remains ambiguous. The CDR3 runs 13 residues. V lost 5 bases, J lost 2 bases, and 11 bases lay in between. Germline values: CDR1 SGHDT, CDR2 YYEEEE. The DNA for the CDR3 is TGTGCCAGCAGTCCCGAATCGGCCTACGAGCAGTACTTC. Protein product: CASSPESAYEQYF.

The rearrangement uses TRBV27 and TRBJ2-5; perhaps TRBD1 as D (5 bases). The CDR3 contains 15 residues. V lost 6 bases, J lost 2 bases, and 16 bases lay in between. Per germline, CDR1 MNHEY and CDR2 SMNVEV (reference sequence). The CDR3 spells CASSLVSQGQETQYF. CDR3 nucleotide sequence: TGTGCCAGCAGCCTGGTATCGCAGGGTCAAGAGACCCAGTACTTC.

The chain links TRBV29-1 to TRBJ1-1; no reliable D call. This CDR3 has 16 residues. Trimming shortened V by 3 bases and J by 0 bases, and 17 bases separated the two germline ends. Germline CDR1 and CDR2: SQVTM and ANQGSEA. The CDR3 DNA reads as TGCAGCGTTGATTCTTGGGAGCCGGGGATGAACACTGAAGCTTTCTTT. Amino acids: CSVDSWEPGMNTEAFF.

The chain carries TRBV6-1 and TRBJ1-4; D unresolved. V lost 4 bases and J lost 8, with 17 bases in between. Per germline, CDR1 MNHNS and CDR2 SASEGT. The CDR3 spans 15 residues. CDR3 loop: CASSGQGWGGEKLFF. CDR3 DNA: TGTGCCAGCAGTGGGCAAGGGTGGGGAGGGGAAAAACTGTTTTTT.

The genes are TRBV30 and TRBJ1-1, with D perhaps TRBD1 (5 bases). Trimming cost V 5 bases and J 5 bases, with 15 bases left between them. CDR3 length equals 13 residues. CDR1 GTSNPN and CDR2 SVGIG come from the germline V gene (reference sequence). The CDR3 reads CAWLGLRGTEAFF. CDR3 nucleotides: TGTGCCTGGTTAGGATTACGGGGGACTGAAGCTTTCTTT.

The rearrangement links TRBV30 to TRBJ1-1, with TRBD1 as a possible D gene (5 bases). Germline CDR1 is GTSNPN and CDR2 is SVGIG (reference sequence). The CDR3 has 14 amino acids. V was cut by 4 bases and J by 7 bases, with 19 bases left in between. The CDR3 sequence: CAWKGSGAQGEAFF. CDR3 bases: TGTGCCTGGAAAGGGTCAGGCGCCCAGGGTGAAGCTTTCTTT. Full variable domain (missing parts from reference TRBV30 and TRBJ1-1): SQTIHQWPATLVQPVGSPLSLECTVEGTSNPNLYWYRQAAGRGLQLLFYSVGIGQISSEVPQNLSASRPQDRQFILSSKKLLLSDSGFYLCAWKGSGAQGEAFFGQGTRLTVV.

The chain has TRBV9 and TRBJ2-3; 14 bases match TRBD2. The V gene's germline CDR1 is SGDLS and CDR2 YYNGEE. The V segment lost 4 bases and the J segment 4 bases; nucleotides outside the gene matches: 11. The CDR3 loop spans 18 amino acids. The CDR3 region is CASSLTSGGARFADTQYF. The DNA of the CDR3 is TGTGCCAGCAGCTTGACTAGCGGGGGGGCCCGTTTCGCAGATACGCAGTATTTT.

The chain has TRBV6-1 and TRBJ1-5; TRBD1 might be the D (5 bases). This CDR3 region has 17 residues. The V gene lost 0 bases and the J gene lost 0 bases, with 12 bases spanning the gap. CDR1 and CDR2 (germline): MNHNS, SASEGT. The CDR3 DNA follows: TGTGCCAGCAGTGAAGCATATGGGGGGGGTAGCAATCAGCCCCAGCATTTT. It is translated as CASSEAYGGGSNQPQHF.

The CDR3 sequence is CASSFTGVNTEAFF. Here the CDR3 DNA reads TGTGCCAGCAGCTTCACAGGGGTTAACACTGAAGCTTTCTTT. The rearrangement uses TRBV11-2 and TRBJ1-1, with 7 bases that match TRBD1. The CDR3 has 14 amino acids. Looked up from germline, CDR1 is SGHAT and CDR2 is FQNNGV. Losses at the gene ends were 3 bases for V and 2 bases for J; bases not matched to a gene: 3.

This chain connects TRBV19 to TRBJ1-1; TRBD1 matches 7 bases. Germline CDR1 and CDR2: LNHDA and SQIVND (reference sequence). The trim removed 5 bases at V and 0 bases at J, leaving 9 bases unmatched. The CDR3 totals 16 residues. CDR3 nucleotide sequence: TGTGCCAGTAGTCTGGGTGGGGGACAGATGAACACTGAAGCTTTCTTT. Translated: CASSLGGGQMNTEAFF.

The rearrangement joins TRBV29-1 to TRBJ1-1, with D hard to call. With 3 bases removed from V and 1 base from J, the gap between germline ends came to 6 bases. The V gene's germline CDR1 is SQVTM and CDR2 ANQGSEA. This CDR3 comprises 12 residues. The CDR3 is CSVDTTNTEAFF. CDR3 sequence (DNA): TGCAGCGTTGACACTACGAACACTGAAGCTTTCTTT.

The V and J genes are TRBV6-5 and TRBJ2-7; 8 bases match TRBD1. The CDR3 is 13 amino acids. Germline CDR1 is MNHEY and CDR2 is SVGAGI. J gave up 4 bases and V 5 bases, and 4 bases lay outside the gene matches. As DNA, the CDR3 is TGTGCCAGCAGTGGTAACAGGGGGTACGAGCAGTACTTC. It encodes CASSGNRGYEQYF.

With respect to this clone: One end of the junction fails to match germline, which may point to a read error. The J gene is TRBJ1-1, the V gene TRBV6-5, with TRBD1 as a possible D gene (5 bases). Per the germline V gene, CDR1 is MNHEY and CDR2 is SVGAGI. The CDR3 is 13 residues long. CDR3 in amino acids: CASSQTEDTEDFF. The DNA of the CDR3 is TGTGCCAGCAGTCAGACAGAGGACACTGAAGATTTCTTT.

This chain uses TRBV7-8 with TRBJ2-7, with TRBD2 matching over 9 bases. Per the germline V gene, CDR1 is SGHVS and CDR2 is FQNEAQ. The CDR3 spans 16 residues. The V gene end was trimmed by 5 bases and the J gene end by 2 bases; junction bases not matched to a gene: 10. The CDR3 DNA follows: TGTGCCAGCAGCCCCTGGACTAGCGTAGACGCCTACGAGCAGTACTTC. Amino acids: CASSPWTSVDAYEQYF.